The source of this T cell receptor (beta chain) is a study of human CD8 memory T cell subsets (dated by TCRdb to the early 2020s). Notes on the research overall: TCRbeta repertoires of stem-like (TSTEM), progenitor exhausted-like (TPEX) and effector memory CD8+ T cell subsets were compared to assess their clonal relationships. TCRbeta repertoires were obtained from TSTEM, TPEX and effector memory subsets contributed by each of more than five donors.

Going by frequency alone, this clonotype is medium-sized (0.01 to 0.1%); a count is unavailable. Its binding antigen is unknown. Density gradient separation was used to isolate peripheral blood mononuclear cells from healthy donor buffy coats. In the study, negative magnetic separation with EasySep or MojoSort CD8+ T cell isolation kits was used to enrich total CD8+ T cells. For each subset, total RNA was extracted using an RNeasy Mini Kit from duplicate vials of over 120,000 sorted CD8+ T cells. The PBMCs were used either fresh or after being cryopreserved in fetal bovine serum with around 9.3% DMSO. Fluorescence-activated cell sorting on a FACSAria III was used to sort the CD8+ T cell subsets to purity. A Human TCR Profiling Kit was used to prepare UMI-labeled 5' RACE TCRbeta libraries. Every TCRbeta library was prepared in parallel with an identical number of PCR cycles. From the authors' description of their analysis: Each TCRbeta library contained between about 3,000 and 18,000 functional CDR3beta clonotypes. MIGEC 1.2.9 was used for UMI extraction and consensus assembly, with at least three reads per UMI being required. In-frame CDR3beta repertoires were extracted with MiXCR 3.0.3. After each sample was downsampled to 42,000 randomly selected UMIs, diversity metrics were computed in VDJtools 1.2.1. For the top 3,000 clones of each sample pair, the repertoire overlap metrics D, R and F2 were calculated in VDJtools. After TCRdb reprocessed the reads, each CDR3 protein sequence was kept as one row, without DNA. The V and J calls come from TCRdb's annotation, not from the publication. In this sample's table one finds 5,000 or so distinct CDR3 sequences. The ten largest make up under 30% of the sample.

The CDR3, cysteine through phenylalanine, is 13 amino acids long. No DNA is given. Sequences LGHNA (CDR1) and YSLEER (CDR2) are obtained from the germline V gene. Paper-wide results and their limitations: Similarly high normalized Shannon-Wiener diversity was shown by TSTEM and TPEX subsets, whereas comparatively lower diversity was seen in effector memory subsets. Clonotypes were shared with effector memory cells by both stem-like subsets, but only minimal overlap was found between TSTEM and TPEX repertoires, suggesting distinct antigen spectra. Based on Chao1 estimates, TSTEM subsets appeared to have greater repertoire diversity than TPEX subsets, which may reflect a broader range of specificities. Only TCRbeta chains were sequenced, and repertoire comparisons were based on a handful of donors, with testing performed by paired t-tests and Bonferroni correction.

The chain was built from TRBV4-3 and TRBJ1-1; the D gene TCRdb calls, TRBD1, cannot be checked with no DNA. The sequence was obtained from a human donor in good health. The source material was CD8+ T cells from PBMCs. CDR3 sequence: CASSQLPGTEAFF.